A single sample gave rise to the 8 T cell receptor beta chains below, sequenced in a study of blood T cell repertoires in COVID-19. Method: immunoSEQ multiplex PCR; TCRdb's copy keeps in-frame clones and lacks some. This table holds approximately 80,000 clones, about four fifths found once. The sample consisted of peripheral blood. All receptors derive from a woman in her 70s with acute or convalescent COVID-19.

This chain uses TRBV12-5 with TRBJ2-4, with D possibly TRBD1 on 5 matching bases. Germline loops: CDR1 LGHNT, CDR2 FRNRAP. This CDR3 has 13 amino acids. V lost 0 bases to trimming and J lost 7 bases, with 7 bases between them. The CDR3, as DNA: TGTGCTAGTGGTTTGGTACCAGGGAACATTCAGTACTTC. As protein: CASGLVPGNIQYF.

This clone has just a few counts. The gene calls are TRBV7-9 and TRBJ1-4; possible D gene TRBD1, 5 bases. V was trimmed by 3 bases and J by 0 bases, leaving 20 bases between them. This CDR3 comprises 19 residues. The germline V gene encodes CDR1 SEHNR and CDR2 FQNEAQ (reference sequence). The DNA of the CDR3 is TGTGCCAGCAGCTTCGGTTTTGGGGGGTCCACAACAACTAATGAAAAACTGTTTTTT. This gives the protein CASSFGFGGSTTTNEKLFF. The variable domain in full, with the rest retrieved from reference TRBV7-9 and TRBJ1-4, is DTGVSQNPRHKITKRGQNVTFRCDPISEHNRLYWYRQTLGQGPEFLTYFQNEAQLEKSRLLSDRFSAERPKGSFSTLEIQRTEQGDSAMYLCASSFGFGGSTTTNEKLFFGSGTQLSVL.

The chain combines TRBV11-3 with TRBJ2-7, with 7 bases lining up with TRBD1. V trimming: 6 bases; J trimming: 6 bases; junction bases outside the gene matches: 8. Germline CDR1 is SGHNT and CDR2 is YENEEA. CDR3 size: 13 residues. For the CDR3, the DNA is TGTGCCAGCAGAATCCGGGACAGTTCCGAGCAGTACTTC. It yields the protein CASRIRDSSEQYF.

The chain carries TRBV19 and TRBJ1-5, with D possibly TRBD1 on 6 matching bases. V was shortened by 4 bases and J by 4 bases, with 14 bases between the two germline ends. Germline V gene sequence: CDR1 LNHDA, CDR2 SQIVND (reference sequence). CDR3 length equals 15 residues. CDR3 sequence reads: CASSTWAGANQPQHF. The CDR3 region has the DNA TGTGCCAGTAGTACATGGGCAGGGGCGAATCAGCCCCAGCATTTT.

Of note for this clone: The junction does not match germline at one end; this may be a read error. The chain has TRBV10-2 and TRBJ1-1; 7 nucleotides line up with TRBD1. This CDR3 has 14 residues. Per the germline V gene, CDR1 is WSHSY and CDR2 is SAAADI. In DNA, the CDR3 is TGCGCCAGCACTGAGACAGGGCGGAACACTGAAGCTTTCTTT. Residues: CASTETGRNTEAFF.

The V call is TRBV6-1, the J call TRBJ1-5; no clear D gene. CDR3 size: 16 residues. Germline V gene data show CDR1 as MNHNS and CDR2 as SASEGT. Deletions cut 1 base from V and 6 bases from J, with 16 bases between. CDR3 nucleotides: TGTGCCAGCAGTGAAGGCGTCCCGGACGCGGGTCAGCCCCAGCATTTT. Encoded protein: CASSEGVPDAGQPQHF.

The chain combines TRBV18 with TRBJ2-1, with 7 nucleotides matching TRBD1. Germline CDR1 reads KGHSH; CDR2 reads LQKENI. V was clipped by 4 bases and J by 1 base; unmatched bases: 1. The CDR3 has 14 amino acids. For the CDR3, the DNA is TGTGCCAGCTCACGACAGGGTTCCTACAATGAGCAGTTCTTC. Protein product: CASSRQGSYNEQFF.

A remark on this clone: The sample has other DNA sequences that encode this CDR3 too. The V and J genes are TRBV3-1 (or the pseudogene TRBV3-2) and TRBJ1-1; D uncertain. Looked up from germline, CDR1 is LGHDT and CDR2 is YNNKEL (reference sequence). Trimming shortened V by 1 base and J by 4 bases, and 7 bases separated the two germline ends. The CDR3 loop spans 13 amino acids. This CDR3 is CASSQGAGTEAFF. Written as DNA, the CDR3 is TGTGCCAGCAGCCAAGGGGCGGGCACTGAAGCTTTCTTT.